The rows below give T cell receptor beta chains drawn from one sample of a study of cytomegalovirus exposure and HLA in healthy donors. The table came from immunoSEQ multiplex PCR; TCRdb's copy has only in-frame clones and leaves some out. The table lists about 120,000 clones, around 81% of them singletons. The sequenced sample consisted of PBMCs. The receptors come from a woman in her thirties or forties in good health and CMV-seronegative. CDR3s include the opening cysteine and the closing phenylalanine or tryptophan. A D gene is named only where the DNA matches it firmly. Size is omitted from some rows. Given values are once, few, many or a class for expanded clones.

j_call v_call clone_size d_call cdr3_nt cdr3_aa
TRBJ1-5 TRBV6-6 . TRBD1 TGTGCCAGCAGTTACTCGACAGGGCGGTTCGATCAGCCCCAGCATTTT CASSYSTGRFDQPQHF
TRBJ1-1 TRBV5-1 . TRBD1 TGCGCCAGCAGCTTACAGGGGGGGAACACTGAAGCTTTCTTT CASSLQGGNTEAFF
TRBJ2-2 TRBV4-3 few . TGCGCCAGCAGCCACAGAGGCGGGGAGCTGTTTTTT CASSHRGGELFF
TRBJ1-6 TRBV6-5 . . TGTGCCAGCAGTTATGCGCCCCAAAATTCACCCCTCCACTTT CASSYAPQNSPLHF
TRBJ1-5 TRBV19 few . TGTGCCAGTAGTATCCAAATGTCCCCCCAGCATTTT CASSIQMSPQHF
TRBJ2-1 TRBV6-4 . TRBD1 TGTGCCAGCAGTGTGGGGACAGGGTCCAATGAGCAGTTCTTC CASSVGTGSNEQFF
TRBJ2-6 TRBV9 . . TGTGCCAGCAGCGGGACAGACTACTCTGGGGCCAACGTCCTGACTTTC CASSGTDYSGANVLTF
TRBJ2-4 TRBV28 . TRBD1 TGTGCCAGCAGTTTGCAGGGGGCGAACCAGTACTTC CASSLQGANQYF
TRBJ1-4 TRBV2 few . TGTGCCAGCAGGGACTTAGGAACTAATGAAAAACTGTTTTTT CASRDLGTNEKLFF
TRBJ2-1 TRBV7-2 . . TGTGCCAGCAGCTTAAAATCAGGGAACCTATACAATGAGCAGTTCTTC CASSLKSGNLYNEQFF
TRBJ2-1 TRBV19 . TRBD2 TGTGCCAGTAGTAGGAGCGGGGCGAAAAATCTCGGTGAGCAGTTCTTC CASSRSGAKNLGEQFF
TRBJ1-3 TRBV4-2 once . TGTGCCAGCAGCCAAGGGCCGCAGGGGAGCTCTGGAAACACCATATATTTT CASSQGPQGSSGNTIYF
TRBJ2-3 TRBV7-8 . TRBD2 TGTGCCAGCAGCTTAGCTGAAAAGGCTAGCGGTACGCAGTATTTT CASSLAEKASGTQYF
TRBJ2-3 TRBV4-2 once TRBD2 TGTGCCAGCAGCCAAGATTTGCGCCTAGCGGGAGACCTACGCACAGATACGCAGTATTTT CASSQDLRLAGDLRTDTQYF
TRBJ2-3 TRBV6-4 . TRBD2 TGTGCCAGCAGTGTTAGCGGGGGTGCCACAGATACGCAGTATTTT CASSVSGGATDTQYF
TRBJ1-5 TRBV4-2 once . TGTGCCAGCAGCCAGGGGGGGCCTCAGCAGCCCCAGCATTTT CASSQGGPQQPQHF
TRBJ1-5 TRBV11-2 . . TGTGCCAGCAGCCAAGACAGTAGCAATCAGCCCCAGCATTTT CASSQDSSNQPQHF
TRBJ1-2 TRBV7-6 . . TGTGCCAGCAGCAACGACAGAGACTATGGCTACACCTTC CASSNDRDYGYTF
TRBJ2-7 TRBV19 . . TGTGCCAGTAGTATAGGACGGGGCGAGCAGTACTTC CASSIGRGEQYF
TRBJ1-2 TRBV6-1 . TRBD1 TGTGCCAGCAGTGAATTAGGGACAGAGATTTATGGCTACACCTTC CASSELGTEIYGYTF
TRBJ2-7 TRBV6-5 . TRBD2 TGTGCCAGCAGTTACCGGACTAGCGGGAGTTACGAGCAGTACTTC CASSYRTSGSYEQYF
TRBJ2-7 TRBV6-1 . TRBD1 TGTGCCAGCATCGGGCGCGTACAGGGGGCGTACGAGCAGTACTTC CASIGRVQGAYEQYF
TRBJ2-3 TRBV6-5 . TRBD1 TGTGCCAGCGGGTACAGGGGGCAGACAGATACGCAGTATTTT CASGYRGQTDTQYF
TRBJ2-3 TRBV5-6 . . TGTGCCAGCAGCTTGGCATCGGACTTCATCACAGATACGCAGTATTTT CASSLASDFITDTQYF
TRBJ1-3 TRBV9 . TRBD1 TGTGCCAGCAGCGTAGCTAAGAGGCAGGGGGCTAGTAACACCATATATTTT CASSVAKRQGASNTIYF
TRBJ2-7 TRBV18 . TRBD2 TGTGCCAGCTCACCCTTGGCGGGAGGGAGCTCCTACGAGCAGTACTTC CASSPLAGGSSYEQYF
TRBJ1-2 TRBV4-3 . TRBD1 TGCGCCAGCAGCCCGGACAGGGGCGGCTATGGTTACACCTTC CASSPDRGGYGYTF
TRBJ2-7 TRBV27 . TRBD1 TGTGCCAGCACTGACAGGGCATCGAACGAGCAGTACTTC CASTDRASNEQYF
TRBJ2-4 TRBV15 . TRBD2 TGTGCCACCAGCAGGCTTAGCGGGAGGGAAAATATTCAGTACTTC CATSRLSGRENIQYF
TRBJ2-7 TRBV5-6 . . TGTGCCAGCAGCTTGAGGGGTTACGAGCAGTACTTC CASSLRGYEQYF
TRBJ2-1 TRBV10-2 . . TGCGCCAGCAGTGAGTCGTCGAGCCAGCAGTTCTTC CASSESSSQQFF
TRBJ1-5 TRBV4-3 . . TGCGCCAGCAGCCAAGATGCGGGAAATCAGCCCCAGCATTTT CASSQDAGNQPQHF
TRBJ2-7 TRBV11-2 . . TGTGCCAGCAGCTTAAAGGACTCGGGGGTATACTACGAGCAGTACTTC CASSLKDSGVYYEQYF
TRBJ1-3 TRBV19 . TRBD1 TGTGCCAGTAGTGGGACAGACTCTGGAAACACCATATATTTT CASSGTDSGNTIYF
TRBJ2-1 TRBV2 . TRBD2 TGTGCCAGCAGAAAAGAAGGACTAGCGGGAGGAAATGAGCAGTTCTTC CASRKEGLAGGNEQFF
TRBJ2-7 TRBV6-5 . TRBD2 TGTGCCAGCGCCCGGGCTAGCGGGGGACCCTACGAGCAGTACTTC CASARASGGPYEQYF
TRBJ1-1 TRBV7-9 once TRBD1 TGTGCCAGCAGCTTAGCGACAGGGGGCACTGAAGCTTTCTTT CASSLATGGTEAFF
TRBJ2-5 TRBV11-2 . . TGTGCCAGCAGCTTGCGGGAAGGAGAGACCCAGTACTTC CASSLREGETQYF
TRBJ2-3 TRBV19 . . TGTGCCAGTAGTATAGATCTAGGCTTCTTACAGGCAGATACGCAGTATTTT CASSIDLGFLQADTQYF
TRBJ2-7 TRBV27 . . TGTGCCAGCAGTGGGATTTTAGGGGTGCAGTACTTC CASSGILGVQYF
TRBJ2-5 TRBV12-5 . TRBD2 TGTGCTAGTGGCCCCGGGACTAGCGGCCAAGAGACCCAGTACTTC CASGPGTSGQETQYF
TRBJ1-1 TRBV18 . . TGTGCCAGCTCACACTGGGGGGGGGCGACGATGAACACTGAAGCTTTCTTT CASSHWGGATMNTEAFF
TRBJ2-7 TRBV18 . TRBD1 TGTGCCAGCTCACTATTTCCCGGGACAGAAGGATACGAGCAGTACTTC CASSLFPGTEGYEQYF
TRBJ2-7 TRBV4-1 . TRBD2 TGCGCCAGCAGCCAAGGAGCTAGCGGATCCTACGAGCAGTACTTC CASSQGASGSYEQYF
TRBJ1-1 TRBV7-2 . . TGTGCCAGCAGCCTTACAGGAGTGAACACTGAAGCTTTCTTT CASSLTGVNTEAFF
TRBJ1-2 TRBV2 . TRBD1 TGTGCCAGCAGTTTAACCGGGACAGGGCTTGGGGGCTACACCTTC CASSLTGTGLGGYTF
TRBJ2-7 TRBV11-2 . TRBD2 TGTGCCAGCAGCTTTACGGGGGGGCCCTATTACGAGCAGTACTTC CASSFTGGPYYEQYF
TRBJ1-2 TRBV18 . TRBD1 TGTGCCAGCTCACCTCTTGGACAGGCTCCGAAATATGGCTACACCTTC CASSPLGQAPKYGYTF
TRBJ2-1 TRBV29-1 . TRBD2 TGCAGCGTTGAAGATCCGAGCCAGACTAGCGGGAAGGTCTCCTACAATGAGCAGTTCTTC CSVEDPSQTSGKVSYNEQFF
TRBJ2-2 TRBV9 . TRBD2 TGTGCCAGCAGCGCACCTCTTGGGATAGCGGGACAAAACACCGGGGAGCTGTTTTTT CASSAPLGIAGQNTGELFF
TRBJ1-1 TRBV7-2 . TRBD1 TGTGCCAGCAGCTCCCGGGACAGGGGTGCAGCTTTCTTT CASSSRDRGAAFF
TRBJ1-3 TRBV15 . TRBD1 TGTGCCACCAGCAGAGAATTGCGGGACAGCACTATGCGCTCTGGAAACACCATATATTTT CATSRELRDSTMRSGNTIYF
TRBJ1-5 TRBV9 once . TGTGCCAGCAGCGGGGGGGAAGCTCAGCCCCAGCATTTT CASSGGEAQPQHF
TRBJ2-1 TRBV5-3 . . TGTGCCAGAAGCGAGGAGACAGGCCCCTACAATGAGCAGTTCTTC CARSEETGPYNEQFF